Listed below are T cell receptor beta chains from one sample, sequenced in a study of cytomegalovirus exposure and HLA in healthy donors. Libraries were prepared by immunoSEQ multiplex PCR; TCRdb keeps only in-frame clonotypes and omits some of them. The data show about 170,000 clones, roughly 72% seen once. The sequencing input was PBMCs. The receptors were gathered from a woman aged 30 to 39 in good health and CMV-seropositive. Each CDR3 is given with its conserved first and last residue. The order of the fields is D gene, clone size, J gene, V gene, CDR3 DNA, CDR3 protein. D genes are given only for firm matches. Clone size is shown for a subset of rows, as once, few, many or a class of expanded clone.

-	-	TRBJ1-3	TRBV5-4	TGCGCCAGCAGCCAAGTCGGCGGGGCTGGAAACACCATATATTTT	CASSQVGGAGNTIYF
TRBD1	-	TRBJ1-3	TRBV5-4	TGTGCCAGCAGCTTGGGGGGGACAGCTGGAAACACCATATATTTT	CASSLGGTAGNTIYF
TRBD1	-	TRBJ2-7	TRBV18	TGTGCCAGCTCACCTTCGACAGGGGGCTACGAGCAGTACTTC	CASSPSTGGYEQYF
-	-	TRBJ2-5	TRBV30	TGTGCCAGCTCCCCGGGGGTGGAGACCCAGTACTTC	CASSPGVETQYF
-	-	TRBJ1-1	TRBV6-6	TGTGCCAGCAGTTACGTGGGAGGGTTGAACACTGAAGCTTTCTTT	CASSYVGGLNTEAFF
-	-	TRBJ2-6	TRBV5-1	TGCGCCAGCAGCTTCGCTATCTCTGGGGCCAACGTCCTGACTTTC	CASSFAISGANVLTF
TRBD1	-	TRBJ1-1	TRBV7-9	TGTGCCAGCAGCTTCGGCCAGGGGGTTGAAGCTTTCTTT	CASSFGQGVEAFF
-	-	TRBJ1-2	TRBV29-1	TGCAGCGTCTCACAAGTCGGGGGGCAAGATGGCTACACCTTC	CSVSQVGGQDGYTF
-	-	TRBJ2-6	TRBV5-1	TGCGCCAGCAGCCCACAGGGTGTTACCAACGTCCTGACTTTC	CASSPQGVTNVLTF
-	-	TRBJ2-7	TRBV30	TGTGCCTGGAGTGAGGGGTGGGAGGTGTCCAGCGAGCAGTACTTC	CAWSEGWEVSSEQYF
-	-	TRBJ2-7	TRBV7-2	TGTGCCAGCAGCTTAGCTGGGCCCTACGAGCAGTACTTC	CASSLAGPYEQYF
-	few	TRBJ2-1	TRBV6-4	TGTGCCAGCAGTGAGGATCCTAGCTCCTACAATGAGCAGTTCTTC	CASSEDPSSYNEQFF
-	-	TRBJ2-7	TRBV11-2	TGTGCCAGCAGCTTCACCAGGGGAAGCTACGAGCAGTACTTC	CASSFTRGSYEQYF
-	-	TRBJ1-5	TRBV19	TGTGCCAGAAGTTCGCCGACTGATCCGAGTGCAGGGTATCGCAATCAGCCCCAGCATTTT	CARSSPTDPSAGYRNQPQHF
TRBD2	once	TRBJ2-1	TRBV10-3	TGTGCCATCCGAGCGGGAGGAGGGGCCAATGAGCAGTTCTTC	CAIRAGGGANEQFF
TRBD1	-	TRBJ1-1	TRBV28	TGTGCCAGCAGTTTTGAGGTACAGGGGTGGACTGAAGCTTTCTTT	CASSFEVQGWTEAFF
TRBD1	-	TRBJ2-7	TRBV19	TGTGCCAGTAGTTTGGACAGGGGCCACGAGCAGTACTTC	CASSLDRGHEQYF
-	-	TRBJ1-4	TRBV10-3	TGTGCCATCAGCCCGCGTGGTTCGGATGAAAAACTGTTTTTT	CAISPRGSDEKLFF
TRBD2	few	TRBJ2-2	TRBV5-4	TGTGCCAGCAGGGACGGACTAGCGCTGAACACCGGGGAGCTGTTTTTT	CASRDGLALNTGELFF
TRBD1	-	TRBJ2-2	TRBV30	TGTGCCTGGATCGATACCGGGACAGGGGACACCGGGGAGCTGTTTTTT	CAWIDTGTGDTGELFF
-	-	TRBJ1-6	TRBV27	-	CASSFARGTLSHF
-	-	TRBJ2-7	TRBV4-1	TGCGCCAGCAGCCAAGCCCTCAGCTCCTACGAGCAGTACTTC	CASSQALSSYEQYF
-	-	TRBJ2-5	TRBV4-3	TGCGCCAGCAGCCAAGATTCGCGAGAGACCCAGTACTTC	CASSQDSRETQYF
-	-	TRBJ2-4	TRBV4-1	TGCGCCAGCAGCCAAATTGGGAGCGCCAAAAACATTCAGTACTTC	CASSQIGSAKNIQYF
TRBD2	once	TRBJ2-1	TRBV7-2	TGTGCCAGCAGACTCCGACTAGCGGGTATTAATGAGCAGTTCTTC	CASRLRLAGINEQFF
-	-	TRBJ2-7	TRBV7-9	TGTGCCAGCAGCTCGCGAGGGACACCCTACGAGCAGTACTTC	CASSSRGTPYEQYF
-	-	TRBJ2-5	TRBV7-2	TGTGCCAGCAGCTCAGGATGGGCGGGTCAAGAGACCCAGTACTTC	CASSSGWAGQETQYF
-	-	TRBJ1-1	TRBV15	TGTGCCACCAGCAGAGTAGTGTCTGAAGCTTTCTTT	CATSRVVSEAFF
-	-	TRBJ1-5	TRBV4-1	TGCGCCAGCAGCCTGAATCGGGATAGCAATCAGCCCCAGCATTTT	CASSLNRDSNQPQHF
TRBD2	-	TRBJ2-2	TRBV7-6	TGTGCCAGCAGCGCCGAGGGGCGCGGGAGGAAAGCGAACACCGGGGAGCTGTTTTTT	CASSAEGRGRKANTGELFF
TRBD1	few	TRBJ2-1	TRBV25-1	TGTGCCAGCAGTATACCGGGACAGGGGACTTACAATGAGCAGTTCTTC	CASSIPGQGTYNEQFF
-	-	TRBJ2-5	TRBV29-1	TGCAGCGTTGAGGCGACTCTAGAGACCCAGTACTTC	CSVEATLETQYF
TRBD1	-	TRBJ2-1	TRBV2	TGTGCCAGCAGGGCCTCGACAGGGGGCTTAGCGTTCTTC	CASRASTGGLAFF
-	-	TRBJ1-1	TRBV5-1	TGCGCCAGCTCGACCCAGACGGGGAACACTGAAGCTTTCTTT	CASSTQTGNTEAFF
-	-	TRBJ1-2	TRBV6-5	TGTGCCAGCAGTTACTCACCAGGGCGAACCCGCTACACCTTC	CASSYSPGRTRYTF
-	-	TRBJ2-4	TRBV19	TGTGCCAGTAGCACAGGAAACATTCAGTACTTC	CASSTGNIQYF
-	-	TRBJ2-7	TRBV28	TGTGCCAGCAGGCAGGGCTCCTACGAGCAGTACTTC	CASRQGSYEQYF